Listed here are 8 T cell receptor beta chains from one sample, sequenced in a study of blood T cells in healthy people across ages. A J-beta primer mix and a sample-barcoded 5' primer were used in a second PCR of roughly 6 to 11 cycles. TCRdb reprocessed the 5' RACE reads via MiXCR and lists one record per CDR3 protein. The table includes 1.5 million to 2 million distinct CDR3 sequences, about 50% detected once. What was sequenced was blood. These receptors were obtained from a woman aged 40 to 50 in good health.

This sequence joins TRBV28 and TRBJ2-1; 9 nucleotides line up with TRBD2. V dropped 3 bases and J dropped 5; count of bases not matched to a gene: 8. The CDR3 totals 16 residues. The V gene's germline CDR1 is MDHEN and CDR2 SYDVKM. CDR3 loop: CASSLTRGGLHNEQFF. In nucleotides, the CDR3 is TGTGCCAGCAGTTTGACGCGGGGGGGCCTTCACAATGAGCAGTTCTTC. The entire variable domain, with the rest obtained from reference TRBV28 and TRBJ2-1, is as follows: DVKVTQSSRYLVKRTGEKVFLECVQDMDHENMFWYRQDPGLGLRLIYFSYDVKMKEKGDIPEGYSVSREKKERFSLILESASTNQTSMYLCASSLTRGGLHNEQFFGPGTRLTVL.

This clonotype was detected only a few times. This chain links TRBV7-9 with TRBJ1-2; D gene uncertain. The germline V and J ends were trimmed by 5 bases and 8 bases, with 15 bases remaining between them. Germline assignment: CDR1 SEHNR and CDR2 FQNEAQ (reference sequence). The CDR3 is 13 residues long. CDR3 coding DNA: TGTGCCAGCAGCGTGACTGGACCGGCCGGCTACACCTTC. Its translation is CASSVTGPAGYTF. The variable domain in full, completed from reference TRBV7-9 and TRBJ1-2, reads DTGVSQNPRHKITKRGQNVTFRCDPISEHNRLYWYRQTLGQGPEFLTYFQNEAQLEKSRLLSDRFSAERPKGSFSTLEIQRTEQGDSAMYLCASSVTGPAGYTFGSGTRLTVV.

J is TRBJ2-3 and V is TRBV9; D not resolved. The CDR3 sequence is 16 residues long. The V gene lost 4 bases and the J gene lost 6 bases, with 21 bases spanning the gap. Germline V CDR1 and CDR2: SGDLS, YYNGEE. CDR3 region: CASSYGPQYSPDTQYF. CDR3 in DNA: TGTGCCAGCAGCTACGGGCCTCAGTATAGCCCGGATACGCAGTATTTT. The variable domain in full, completed from reference TRBV9 and TRBJ2-3, reads DSGVTQTPKHLITATGQRVTLRCSPRSGDLSVYWYQQSLDQGLQFLIQYYNGEERAKGNILERFSAQQFPDLHSELNLSSLELGDSALYFCASSYGPQYSPDTQYFGPGTRLTVL.

This chain uses TRBV7-3 with TRBJ2-1; tentatively, D is TRBD2 (6 bases). V lost 3 bases to trimming and J lost 7 bases, with 19 bases between them. This CDR3 is 16 amino acids long. The V gene's germline CDR1 is SGHTA and CDR2 FQGTGA. CDR3 protein: CASSLVSVLAGNEQFF. CDR3 coding DNA: TGTGCCAGCAGCTTGGTATCGGTACTAGCAGGGAATGAGCAGTTCTTC.

This clonotype has at least ten counts. Here the CDR3 reads CASSQDHTGNTPNYGYTF. The CDR3 coding sequence is TGTGCCAGCAGCCAAGATCATACAGGGAATACACCTAACTATGGCTACACCTTC. The chain uses TRBV4-2 and TRBJ1-2; TRBD1 is a possible D gene (6 bases). CDR3 length equals 18 residues. Germline values: CDR1 LGHNA, CDR2 YNFKEQ. V shed 0 bases and J shed 0 bases, with 17 bases lying between them.

The CDR3 is CASRDDAGDLNEQYF. CDR3 bases: TGTGCCAGCAGGGACGACGCGGGGGACCTGAACGAGCAGTACTTC. This chain joins TRBV2 and TRBJ2-5; 7 nucleotides line up with TRBD2. The J call may be in error: the DNA end matches TRBJ2-7 better. The CDR3 covers 15 residues. Germline values: CDR1 SNHLY, CDR2 FYNNEI.

The chain couples TRBV28 to TRBJ1-6, with unresolved D. This CDR3 region has 13 residues. With 2 bases removed from V and 8 bases from J, the gap between germline ends came to 7 bases. The V gene's germline CDR1 is MDHEN and CDR2 SYDVKM. Here the CDR3 DNA reads TGTGCCAGCAGTTTAACTAGAGATTCACCCCTCCACTTT. Encoded protein: CASSLTRDSPLHF.

The chain employs TRBV20-1 and TRBJ1-2; 7 positions match TRBD1. The CDR3 runs to 14 residues. Germline-derived CDR1 and CDR2 are DFQATT and SNEGSKA (reference sequence). Germline trimming cut 6 bases from V and 0 bases from J; bases unmatched to any gene: 7. The CDR3 is CSAQGDVTNYGYTF. In nucleotides, the CDR3 is TGCAGTGCCCAGGGGGACGTCACTAACTATGGCTACACCTTC.